The 22 T cell receptor beta chains given below trace back to one sample, sequenced in a study of CD8+CD57+ T cells in acquired aplastic anemia. Genomic DNA provided the template from which TCR beta VDJ and CDR3 profiles were obtained. TCRdb re-called the reads with MiXCR, one entry per CDR3 protein. In the table there are hundreds of thousands of distinct CDR3 sequences, 56% of which are singletons. The sequenced material came from sorted CD4+, CD8+, or CD8+CD57+ T cells (not recorded which) from PBMCs. The source is a human donor with severe aplastic anemia or a healthy control (not recorded which).

This clonotype showed up many times. This chain links TRBV7-8 with TRBJ2-5, with D possibly matching TRBD1 (5 bases). The CDR3 consists of 14 residues. Germline V CDR1 and CDR2: SGHVS, FQNEAQ. V dropped 1 base and J dropped 2 bases, with 8 bases sitting between them. The DNA for the CDR3 is TGTGCCAGCAGCTTAGGTGACAGTCAAGAGACCCAGTACTTC. It is translated as CASSLGDSQETQYF.

This clonotype was observed at least ten times. The V call is TRBV11-2, the J call TRBJ2-3, with D perhaps matching TRBD1 or TRBD2 (6 bases each). The CDR3 sequence is 15 residues long. CDR1 and CDR2 (germline): SGHAT, FQNNGV. Deletions cut 2 bases from V and 5 bases from J, with 14 bases between. The CDR3 sequence is CASSLQWGAIDTQYF. CDR3 nucleotide sequence: TGTGCCAGCAGCTTACAGTGGGGGGCCATAGATACGCAGTATTTT. Looking up the rest from reference TRBV11-2 and TRBJ2-3 gives the full variable domain: EAGVAQSPRYKIIEKRQSVAFWCNPISGHATLYWYQQILGQGPKLLIQFQNNGVVDDSQLPKDRFSAERLKGVDSTLKIQPAKLEDSAVYLCASSLQWGAIDTQYFGPGTRLTVL.

The sample holds one count of this clonotype. A junction boundary mismatches the germline segment, possibly from a read error. CDR3 loop: CASSLKGRILLAF. Here the CDR3 DNA reads TGTGCCAGCAGCTTAAAAGGAAGGATTTTGTTAGCCTTC. The chain combines TRBV7-3 with TRBJ1-2; D gene unclear. The CDR3 runs 13 residues. CDR1 and CDR2 from the germline V gene are SGHTA and FQGTGA.

The chain links TRBV20-1 to TRBJ2-3, with 7 bases lining up with TRBD1. V shed 6 bases, J shed 4 bases, and the junction held 1 base outside the gene matches. Germline-derived CDR1 and CDR2 are DFQATT and SNEGSKA (reference sequence). The CDR3 covers 11 residues. CDR3 coding DNA: TGCAGTGCCGGGACAGCAGATACGCAGTATTTT. Encoded protein: CSAGTADTQYF.

The rearrangement joins TRBV7-2 to TRBJ1-4; D may be TRBD1 (6 bases). V lost 2 bases, J lost 4 bases, and 14 bases lay in between. The CDR3 totals 16 residues. In germline, CDR1 is SGHTA, CDR2 FQGNSA. CDR3 sequence (DNA): TGTGCCAGCAGCTTAATGGCACAGGGCCTTAATGAAAAACTGTTTTTT. Protein product: CASSLMAQGLNEKLFF.

Points on this clonotype: An end of the junction differs from the germline gene, which may be a read error. The chain recombines TRBV12-3 or TRBV12-4 with TRBJ2-7; 8 positions agree with TRBD1. This CDR3 spans 14 amino acids. CDR3 DNA sequence: TGTGCCAGCAGTTTAATCGGGACAGGCGACGAGCAGCACTTC. Amino acids: CASSLIGTGDEQHF.

This clonotype was seen once. The V gene is TRBV2, the J gene TRBJ2-3; the D is unclear. Germline V CDR1 and CDR2: SNHLY, FYNNEI. V shed 3 bases and J shed 3 bases, with 10 bases lying between them. This CDR3 is built from 14 residues. In DNA, the CDR3 is TGTGCCAGCAGTGATTCCAGTAGGACAGATACGCAGTATTTT. It translates to CASSDSSRTDTQYF.

The V and J genes are TRBV10-3 and TRBJ2-6; TRBD1 matches at 10 bases. Trimming removed 1 base from V and 1 base from J; junction bases left unmatched: 10. CDR1 is ENHRY, CDR2 SYGVKD, per germline. This CDR3 is built from 20 residues. The chain's CDR3 is CAISEWSRDRGFSGANVLTF. The CDR3 nucleotides read TGTGCCATCAGTGAGTGGAGCCGGGACAGGGGATTTTCTGGGGCCAACGTCCTGACTTTC.

This clonotype was counted a few times. One end of the junction fails to match germline, which may point to a read error. The chain has TRBV9 and TRBJ2-7, with 9 bases fitting TRBD1. The CDR3 contains 13 residues. The germline gives CDR1 SGDLS, CDR2 YYNGEE. The DNA of the CDR3 is TGTGCCAGCAGCCCCGGGACAGGGTACGGGCAGTACTTC. This encodes CASSPGTGYGQYF.

In the case of this clonotype: This could be a read error, since a much larger clone is one nucleotide away. The CDR3 DNA reads as TGTGTCAGCAGCTTAGTACCGGGACAGGGGAGGACTGAAGTTTTCTTT. This codes for CVSSLVPGQGRTEVFF. The rearrangement links TRBV7-2 to TRBJ1-1, with 10 bases identical to TRBD1. Germline values: CDR1 SGHTA, CDR2 FQGNSA. The CDR3 contains 16 residues.

This clonotype occurred many times. The genes are TRBV5-8 and TRBJ2-3; D is unclear. The germline V and J ends were trimmed by 0 bases and 0 bases, with 5 bases remaining between them. In germline, CDR1 is SGHTS, CDR2 YDEGEE. CDR3 size: 14 residues. The chain's CDR3 is CASSLASSTDTQYF. The DNA for the CDR3 is TGTGCCAGCAGCTTGGCCTCTAGCACAGATACGCAGTATTTT. The variable domain in full, with the rest retrieved from reference TRBV5-8 and TRBJ2-3, is EAGVTQSPTHLIKTRGQQATLRCSPISGHTSVYWYQQALGLGLQFLLWYDEGEERNRGNFPPRFSGRQFPNYSSELNVNALELEDSALYLCASSLASSTDTQYFGPGTRLTVL.

A word on this clonotype: The conserved final phenylalanine or tryptophan is absent from the CDR3, which likely points to a read error. J is TRBJ2-3 and V is TRBV20-1; 8 nucleotides match TRBD1. CDR3 length: 14 amino acids. V gave up 6 bases and J gave up 0 bases; unmatched junction bases: 5. The germline V gene encodes CDR1 DFQATT and CDR2 SNEGSKA (reference sequence). In nucleotides, the CDR3 is TGCAGTGCAGGACAGGGTGGGAGCACAGATACGCAGTATCTT. Translated, it gives CSAGQGGSTDTQYL.

With regard to this clonotype: A much larger clone sits a single nucleotide away, making a read error possible. The genes are TRBV27 and TRBJ1-1; D gene ambiguous. The CDR3 loop spans 14 amino acids. Germline CDR1 is MNHEY and CDR2 is SMNVEV (reference sequence). The CDR3 is CASSSRIRNTEASF. CDR3 DNA: TGTGCCAGCAGTTCTCGGATAAGGAACACTGAAGCTTCCTTT.

The chain carries TRBV20-1 and TRBJ2-7; 7 nucleotides match TRBD1. The V and J ends lost 4 bases and 3 bases, in that order; junction bases with no gene match: 3. Per the germline V gene, CDR1 is DFQATT and CDR2 is SNEGSKA (reference sequence). This CDR3 contains 12 residues. The CDR3, as DNA: TGCAGTGCTACCGACAGGGTCTACGAGCAGTACTTC. Residues: CSATDRVYEQYF.

DNA of the CDR3: TGTGCCAGCAGTTGGCCAGGGGCGGACTCACCCCTCCACTTT. Its protein is CASSWPGADSPLHF. The rearrangement links TRBV12-3 or TRBV12-4 to TRBJ1-6, with D possibly TRBD1 on 6 matching bases. The CDR3 sequence is 14 residues long. Trimming removed 4 bases from V and 10 bases from J, with 14 bases in between.

In DNA form, the CDR3 reads TGCAGTGCCAGCAGCATCGGACAGCCACATGGCTACACCTTC. This translates into CSASSIGQPHGYTF. The chain employs TRBV20-1 and TRBJ1-2, with D tentatively TRBD1 (6 bases). V lost 6 bases and J lost 6, with 20 bases in between. CDR3 length equals 14 residues. Germline CDR1 reads DFQATT; CDR2 reads SNEGSKA (reference sequence).

This clonotype was observed a handful of times. This rearrangement joins TRBV20-1 to TRBJ2-6, with D possibly TRBD2 on 5 matching bases. CDR1 is DFQATT, CDR2 SNEGSKA, per germline (reference sequence). The germline V and J ends were trimmed by 4 bases and 2 bases, with 9 bases remaining between them. The CDR3 extends over 14 amino acids. CDR3: CSAIERAGANVLTF. CDR3 DNA: TGCAGTGCTATCGAGAGGGCTGGGGCCAACGTCCTGACTTTC.

This clonotype has more than one count but fewer than ten. The chain recombines TRBV24-1 with TRBJ1-5, with no clear D. The V end lost 11 bases, the J end lost 0 bases, and 13 bases lay between the germline ends. This CDR3 is 14 amino acids long. Per germline, CDR1 KGHDR and CDR2 SFDVKD. In DNA form, the CDR3 reads TGTGCCAGCTCACGTCTAAATAGCAATCAGCCCCAGCATTTT. Its protein is CASSRLNSNQPQHF.

The chain joins TRBV20-1 to TRBJ2-1; D ambiguous. CDR1 and CDR2 (germline): DFQATT, SNEGSKA (reference sequence). Trimming removed 3 bases at V and 3 bases at J, with 6 bases between. The CDR3 totals 12 residues. The CDR3 nucleotides are TGCAGTGCTAGCGGTGTCTACAATGAGCAGTTCTTC. This sequence encodes CSASGVYNEQFF.

This clonotype has a count of ten or more. A much more abundant neighbour one base away suggests this may be a read error. The chain is built from TRBV20-1 and TRBJ1-6; D is unresolved. CDR3 length: 15 residues. Trimming shortened V by 4 bases and J by 7 bases, and 17 bases separated the two germline ends. Per the germline V gene, CDR1 is DFQATT and CDR2 is SNEGSKA (reference sequence). The CDR3 bases are TGCAGTGCTACTTTAGGCAGGAGGCAAAATTCACCCCTCCACTTT. This codes for CSATLGRRQNSPLHF.

This clonotype was recorded a few times. V gene TRBV19 combines with J gene TRBJ1-6; no reliable D call. This CDR3 comprises 13 residues. CDR1 and CDR2 from the germline V gene are LNHDA and SQIVND (reference sequence). CDR3 coding DNA: TGTGCTCCCAGCCTGGTGGTCGGTTCACCCCTCCACTTT. Its protein is CAPSLVVGSPLHF.

This rearrangement joins TRBV6-4 to TRBJ1-2; D not certain. Per the germline V gene, CDR1 is MRHNA and CDR2 is SNTAGT. V was shortened by 4 bases and J by 8 bases, with 8 bases between the two germline ends. This CDR3 spans 11 amino acids. This CDR3 is CASSGRFGYTF. CDR3 bases: TGTGCCAGCAGTGGACGGTTCGGCTACACCTTC.